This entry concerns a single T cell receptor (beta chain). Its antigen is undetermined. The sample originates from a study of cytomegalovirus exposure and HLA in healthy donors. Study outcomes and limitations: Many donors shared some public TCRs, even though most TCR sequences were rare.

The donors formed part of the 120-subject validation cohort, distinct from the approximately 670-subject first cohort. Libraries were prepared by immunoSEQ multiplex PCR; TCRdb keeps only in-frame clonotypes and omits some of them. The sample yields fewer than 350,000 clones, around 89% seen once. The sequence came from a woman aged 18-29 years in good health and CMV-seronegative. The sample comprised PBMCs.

The CDR3 sequence is CSVEKVLLTEAFF. The CDR3 nucleotides are TGCAGCGTTGAAAAAGTCCTACTCACTGAAGCTTTCTTT. J is TRBJ1-1 and V is TRBV29-1; the D is unclear. Germline V gene data show CDR1 as SQVTM and CDR2 as ANQGSEA. This CDR3 spans 13 amino acids. V lost 2 bases, J lost 4 bases, and 11 bases lay in between.